This entry lists 12 T cell receptor beta chains sequenced from one sample in a study of identical twins. MiXCR, applied by TCRdb to the 5' RACE reads, yields one record per CDR3 protein. Among a few hundred thousand distinct CDR3 sequences listed, roughly 9.5% were seen once. Separately, the same data were catalogued under a study of yellow fever vaccine responses in identical twins.

The sequencing input was PBMCs. Source of these receptors: a young woman in good health.

This chain connects TRBV12-3 or TRBV12-4 to TRBJ2-7, with TRBD1 as a possible D gene (6 bases). V lost 5 bases and J lost 4, with 18 bases in between. CDR3 length: 15 residues. CDR3 in amino acids: CASSPYRDTCYEQYF. Written as DNA, the CDR3 is TGTGCCAGCAGTCCCTACCGGGACACGTGTTACGAGCAGTACTTC.

The chain carries TRBV12-3 or TRBV12-4 and TRBJ1-2; tentative D call: TRBD1 (6 bases). There are 14 residues in the CDR3. Trimming cost V 2 bases and J 6 bases, with 13 bases left between them. In DNA form, the CDR3 reads TGTGCCAGCAGTTTACGGTCAGGGGTTGATGGCTACACCTTC. Translating gives CASSLRSGVDGYTF.

This clonotype was recorded a few times. This chain joins TRBV20-1 and TRBJ2-5; no clear D gene. The germline V gene encodes CDR1 DFQATT and CDR2 SNEGSKA (reference sequence). V was cut by 1 base and J by 2 bases, with 11 bases left in between. The CDR3 is made up of 14 amino acids. The CDR3: CSARVLGRQETQYF. The CDR3, as DNA: TGCAGTGCTAGAGTCTTGGGCCGGCAAGAGACCCAGTACTTC.

This chain links TRBV29-1 with TRBJ2-1; D is perhaps TRBD2 (7 bases). Germline CDR1 reads SQVTM; CDR2 reads ANQGSEA. Trimming left V 4 bases short and J 10 bases short, with 20 bases between. CDR3 size: 14 residues. The CDR3 here is CSVANGGLLGEQFF. In nucleotides, the CDR3 is TGCAGCGTTGCCAACGGGGGGCTGCTAGGGGAGCAGTTCTTC.

This clonotype was detected only a few times. This sequence joins TRBV15 and TRBJ2-3, with D unclear. Trimming stripped 4 bases from V and 10 bases from J, with 15 bases between. The CDR3 spans 13 residues. Germline CDR1 is LNHNV and CDR2 is YYDKDF (reference sequence). The DNA of the CDR3 is TGTGCCACCAGCACCGGCCATGGTATCGCGCAGTATTTT. It encodes CATSTGHGIAQYF.

A few counts support this clonotype. This chain connects TRBV10-3 to TRBJ2-3; 7 nucleotides align to TRBD2. Germline CDR1 and CDR2: ENHRY and SYGVKD. The CDR3 is 14 amino acids. J lost 2 bases, V lost 6 bases, and 5 bases had no gene match. Here the CDR3 reads CAIRERGYTDTQYF. CDR3 DNA sequence: TGTGCCATCAGGGAGCGGGGATACACAGATACGCAGTATTTT.

This clonotype was observed a few times. The V gene is TRBV6-2 or TRBV6-3, the J gene TRBJ2-5; unclear D gene. In germline, CDR1 is MNHEY, CDR2 SVGEGT. V lost 2 bases and J lost 12, with 13 bases in between. This CDR3 is built from 12 residues. The CDR3 region is CASSYGLTYKYF. In nucleotides, the CDR3 is TGTGCCAGCAGTTACGGCCTTACATACAAGTACTTC.

This clonotype was observed many times. This chain connects TRBV10-3 to TRBJ1-6, with D perhaps TRBD1 (5 bases). The ends were cut back, 4 bases at V and 5 bases at J, with 21 bases in the middle. CDR3 length equals 18 residues. Germline V lookup: CDR1 ENHRY, CDR2 SYGVKD. The CDR3 reads CAISVRPKEVRDNSPLHF. DNA for the CDR3: TGTGCCATCAGTGTAAGGCCCAAGGAGGTCAGGGATAATTCACCCCTCCACTTT.

The table lists this clonotype with a few counts. This sequence joins TRBV3-1 and TRBJ2-1; 7 bases fit TRBD2. The CDR3 covers 17 residues. Germline CDR1 and CDR2: LGHDT and YNNKEL (reference sequence). The V and J ends lost 7 bases and 3 bases, in that order; junction bases with no gene match: 15. In nucleotides, the CDR3 is TGTGCCAGCACCCCCAGTGTACGGCGGGAGAGCTACAATGAGCAGTTCTTC. It codes for CASTPSVRRESYNEQFF.

This clonotype was recorded a few times. DNA for the CDR3: TGCAGTGCTACCTCACCGGGACTAGCGGAGAAGGGCGGGGAGCTGTTTTTT. Translating gives CSATSPGLAEKGGELFF. The rearrangement uses TRBV20-1 and TRBJ2-2, with TRBD2 identical over 11 bases. The CDR3 is made up of 17 amino acids. V shed 4 bases and J 7 bases; nucleotides not matched to a gene: 14. Germline CDR1 is DFQATT and CDR2 is SNEGSKA (reference sequence).

Many counts were recorded for this clonotype. V is TRBV20-1 and J is TRBJ2-7, with TRBD2 matching over 8 bases. With V trimmed by 6 bases and J by 1 base, 11 bases remained unmatched. The CDR3 consists of 15 residues. Germline-derived CDR1 and CDR2 are DFQATT and SNEGSKA (reference sequence). The CDR3 nucleotides read TGCAGTGCCATCCAGGGGACTAGTATATCCTACGAGCAGTACTTC. This encodes CSAIQGTSISYEQYF.

This clonotype was counted between two and nine times. The genes are TRBV9 and TRBJ2-2; D is undetermined. Germline V CDR1 and CDR2: SGDLS, YYNGEE. The CDR3 spans 13 residues. Trimming pared 3 bases from V and 4 bases from J, leaving 7 bases between. CDR3 coding DNA: TGTGCCAGCAGCGAGGCGGCCACCGGGGAGCTGTTTTTT. Its translation is CASSEAATGELFF.